This TCR beta chain comes out of a study of T cell clonotyping in hematopoietic cell transplantation. Findings and limits, study-wide: Pathologically expanded recipient clonotypes increased progressively from day 30 to day 180 as diversity fell.

Generated by immunoSEQ multiplex PCR, the TCRdb table keeps only in-frame clones and is missing some. Seen here are about 27,000 clones, around 95% observed once, and the top ten hold 1.1% to 1.5%. A word on this clone: Its cognate antigen is unknown.

Per germline, CDR1 SGHRS and CDR2 YFSETQ. V shed 4 bases, J shed 2 bases, and the junction held 7 bases outside the gene matches. This CDR3 has 15 residues. This chain uses TRBV5-1 with TRBJ2-5; 8 positions match TRBD2. Material for sequencing was peripheral blood mononuclear cells. The clonotype originates from a middle-aged man in good health. Some clones in this sample may be carry-over from other donors' samples. The CDR3 nucleotides read TGCGCCAGCAGCCCCGCGGGGGGACGTCAAGAGACCCAGTACTTC. Its protein is CASSPAGGRQETQYF.